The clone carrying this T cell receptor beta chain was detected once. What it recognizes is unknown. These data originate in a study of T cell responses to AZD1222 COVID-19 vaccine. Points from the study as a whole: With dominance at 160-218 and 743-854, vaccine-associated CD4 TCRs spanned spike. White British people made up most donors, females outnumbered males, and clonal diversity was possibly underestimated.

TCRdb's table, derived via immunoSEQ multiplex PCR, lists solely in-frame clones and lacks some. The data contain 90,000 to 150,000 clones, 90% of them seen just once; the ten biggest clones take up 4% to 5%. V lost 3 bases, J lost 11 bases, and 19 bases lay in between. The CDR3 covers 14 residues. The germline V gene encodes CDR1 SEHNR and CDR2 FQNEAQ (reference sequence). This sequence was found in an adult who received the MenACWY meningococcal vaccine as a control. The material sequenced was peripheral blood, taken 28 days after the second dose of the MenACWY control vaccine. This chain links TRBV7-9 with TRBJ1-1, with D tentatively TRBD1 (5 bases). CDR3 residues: CASSFQGRTSGAFF. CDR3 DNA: TGTGCCAGCAGCTTTCAGGGAAGAACATCGGGGGCTTTCTTT. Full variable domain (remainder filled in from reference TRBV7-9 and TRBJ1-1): DTGVSQNPRHKITKRGQNVTFRCDPISEHNRLYWYRQTLGQGPEFLTYFQNEAQLEKSRLLSDRFSAERPKGSFSTLEIQRTEQGDSAMYLCASSFQGRTSGAFFGQGTRLTVV.